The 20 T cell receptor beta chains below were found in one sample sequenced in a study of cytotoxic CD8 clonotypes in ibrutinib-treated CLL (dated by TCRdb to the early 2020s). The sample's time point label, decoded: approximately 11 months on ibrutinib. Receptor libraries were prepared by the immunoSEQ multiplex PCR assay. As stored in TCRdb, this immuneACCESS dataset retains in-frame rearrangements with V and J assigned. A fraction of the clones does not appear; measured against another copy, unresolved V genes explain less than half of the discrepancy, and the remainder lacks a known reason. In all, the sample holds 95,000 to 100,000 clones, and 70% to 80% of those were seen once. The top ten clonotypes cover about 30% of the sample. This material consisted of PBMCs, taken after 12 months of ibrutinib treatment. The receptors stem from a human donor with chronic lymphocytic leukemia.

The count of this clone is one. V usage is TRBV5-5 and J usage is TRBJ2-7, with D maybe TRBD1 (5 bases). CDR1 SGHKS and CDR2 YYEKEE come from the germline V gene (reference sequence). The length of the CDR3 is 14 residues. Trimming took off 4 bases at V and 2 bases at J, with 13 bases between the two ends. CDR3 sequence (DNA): TGTGCCAGCAGCGCGCCGACAGTGCCCTACGAGCAGTACTTC. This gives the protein CASSAPTVPYEQYF.

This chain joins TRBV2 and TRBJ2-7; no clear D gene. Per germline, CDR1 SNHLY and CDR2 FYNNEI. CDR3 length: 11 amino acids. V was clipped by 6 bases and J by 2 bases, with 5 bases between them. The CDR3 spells CASSRAYEQYF. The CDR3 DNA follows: TGTGCCAGCAGCCGTGCCTACGAGCAGTACTTC.

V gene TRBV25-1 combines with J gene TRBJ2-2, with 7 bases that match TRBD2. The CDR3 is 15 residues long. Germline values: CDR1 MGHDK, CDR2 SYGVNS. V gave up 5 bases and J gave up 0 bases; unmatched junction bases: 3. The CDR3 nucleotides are TGTGCCAGCAGTAAGAGCGGGGCGAACACCGGGGAGCTGTTTTTT. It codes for CASSKSGANTGELFF.

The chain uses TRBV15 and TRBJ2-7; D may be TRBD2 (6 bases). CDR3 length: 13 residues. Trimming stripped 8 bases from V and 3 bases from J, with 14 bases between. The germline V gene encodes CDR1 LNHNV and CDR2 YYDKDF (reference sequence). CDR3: CATLRLANYEQYF. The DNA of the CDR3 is TGTGCCACCCTTAGGCTAGCGAACTACGAGCAGTACTTC.

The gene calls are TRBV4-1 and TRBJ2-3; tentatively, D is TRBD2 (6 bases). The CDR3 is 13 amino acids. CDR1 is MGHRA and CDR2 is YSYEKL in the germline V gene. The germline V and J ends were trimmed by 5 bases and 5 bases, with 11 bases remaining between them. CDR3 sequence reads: CASSSPSVDTQYF. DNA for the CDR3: TGCGCCAGCAGCTCCCCTAGCGTAGATACGCAGTATTTT.

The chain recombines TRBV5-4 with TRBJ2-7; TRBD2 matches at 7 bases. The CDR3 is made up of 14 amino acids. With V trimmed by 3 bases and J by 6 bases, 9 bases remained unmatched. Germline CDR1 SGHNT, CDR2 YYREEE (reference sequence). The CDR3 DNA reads TGTGCCAGCAGCTCTCGGGACTACAGGAGCGAGCAGTACTTC. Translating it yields CASSSRDYRSEQYF.

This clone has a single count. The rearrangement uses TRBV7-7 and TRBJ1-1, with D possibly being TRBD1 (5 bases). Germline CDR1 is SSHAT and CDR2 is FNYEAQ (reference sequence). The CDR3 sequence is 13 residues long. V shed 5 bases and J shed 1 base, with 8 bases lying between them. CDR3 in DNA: TGTGCCAGCAGCGTACAGGCGAACACTGAAGCTTTCTTT. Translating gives CASSVQANTEAFF.

CDR3 sequence (DNA): TGTGCCAGCAGTGAAACAGTAAGCACAGATACGCAGTATTTT. This sequence encodes CASSETVSTDTQYF. This chain uses TRBV6-4 with TRBJ2-3, with D unresolved. The V gene lost 3 bases and the J gene lost 0 bases, with 7 bases spanning the gap. The CDR3 extends over 14 amino acids. Germline V gene sequence: CDR1 MRHNA, CDR2 SNTAGT.

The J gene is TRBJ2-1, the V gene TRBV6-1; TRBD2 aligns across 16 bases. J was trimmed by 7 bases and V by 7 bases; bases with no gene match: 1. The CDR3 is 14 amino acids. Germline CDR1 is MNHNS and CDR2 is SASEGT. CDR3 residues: CASMGLAGGNEQFF. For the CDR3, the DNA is TGTGCCAGCATGGGACTAGCGGGGGGGAATGAGCAGTTCTTC.

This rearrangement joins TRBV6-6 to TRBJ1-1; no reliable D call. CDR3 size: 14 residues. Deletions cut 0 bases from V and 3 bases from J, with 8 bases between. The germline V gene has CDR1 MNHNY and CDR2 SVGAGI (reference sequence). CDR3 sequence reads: CASSYSNGYTEAFF. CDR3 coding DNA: TGTGCCAGCAGTTACTCGAACGGATACACTGAAGCTTTCTTT.

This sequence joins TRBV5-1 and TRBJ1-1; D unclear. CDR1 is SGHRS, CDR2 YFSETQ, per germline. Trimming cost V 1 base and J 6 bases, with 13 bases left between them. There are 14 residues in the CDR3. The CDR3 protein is CASSLHGTGAEAFF. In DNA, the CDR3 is TGCGCCAGCAGCTTGCACGGCACCGGGGCTGAAGCTTTCTTT.

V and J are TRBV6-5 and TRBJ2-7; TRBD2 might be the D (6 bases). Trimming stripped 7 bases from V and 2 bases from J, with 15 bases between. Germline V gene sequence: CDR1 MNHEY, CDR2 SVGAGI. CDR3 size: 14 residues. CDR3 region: CASTLQEGPYEQYF. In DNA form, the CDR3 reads TGTGCCAGCACCCTACAGGAGGGACCCTACGAGCAGTACTTC.

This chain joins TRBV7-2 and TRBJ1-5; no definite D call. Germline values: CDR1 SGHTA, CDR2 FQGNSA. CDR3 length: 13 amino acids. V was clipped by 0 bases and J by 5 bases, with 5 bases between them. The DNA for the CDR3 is TGTGCCAGCAGCTTAGCCCCATATCAGCCCCAGCATTTT. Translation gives CASSLAPYQPQHF. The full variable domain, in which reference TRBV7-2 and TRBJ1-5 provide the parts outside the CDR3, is GAGVSQSPSNKVTEKGKDVELRCDPISGHTALYWYRQSLGQGLEFLIYFQGNSAPDKSGLPSDRFSAERTGGSVSTLTIQRTQQEDSAVYLCASSLAPYQPQHFGDGTRLSIL.

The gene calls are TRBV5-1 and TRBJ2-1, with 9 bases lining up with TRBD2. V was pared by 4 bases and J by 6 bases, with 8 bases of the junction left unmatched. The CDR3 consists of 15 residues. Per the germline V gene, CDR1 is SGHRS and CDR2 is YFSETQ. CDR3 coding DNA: TGCGCCAGCAGCCCCGGGGGACTAGCATCCAATGAGCAGTTCTTC. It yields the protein CASSPGGLASNEQFF. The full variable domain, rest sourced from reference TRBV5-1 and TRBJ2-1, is KAGVTQTPRYLIKTRGQQVTLSCSPISGHRSVSWYQQTPGQGLQFLFEYFSETQRNKGNFPGRFSGRQFSNSRSEMNVSTLELGDSALYLCASSPGGLASNEQFFGPGTRLTVL.

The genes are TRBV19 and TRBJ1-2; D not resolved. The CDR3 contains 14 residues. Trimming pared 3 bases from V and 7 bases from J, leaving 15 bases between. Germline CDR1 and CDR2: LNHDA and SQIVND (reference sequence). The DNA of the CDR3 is TGTGCCAGTAGTATCCCGTACGGAGTGACTGGCTACACCTTC. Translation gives CASSIPYGVTGYTF.

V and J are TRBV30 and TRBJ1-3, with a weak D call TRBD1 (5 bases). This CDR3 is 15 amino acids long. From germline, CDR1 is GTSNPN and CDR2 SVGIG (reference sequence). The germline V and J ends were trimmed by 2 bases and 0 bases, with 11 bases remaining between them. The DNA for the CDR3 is TGTGCCTGGAGTTCGACAGACATCTCTGGAAACACCATATATTTT. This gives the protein CAWSSTDISGNTIYF.

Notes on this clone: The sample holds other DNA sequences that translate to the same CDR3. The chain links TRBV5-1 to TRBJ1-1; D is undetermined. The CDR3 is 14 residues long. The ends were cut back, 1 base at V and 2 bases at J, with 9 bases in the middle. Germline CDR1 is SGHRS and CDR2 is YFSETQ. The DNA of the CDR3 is TGCGCCAGCAGCTTGTATGGCGGAAACACTGAAGCTTTCTTT. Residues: CASSLYGGNTEAFF. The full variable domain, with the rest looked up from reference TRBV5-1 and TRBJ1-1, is KAGVTQTPRYLIKTRGQQVTLSCSPISGHRSVSWYQQTPGQGLQFLFEYFSETQRNKGNFPGRFSGRQFSNSRSEMNVSTLELGDSALYLCASSLYGGNTEAFFGQGTRLTVV.

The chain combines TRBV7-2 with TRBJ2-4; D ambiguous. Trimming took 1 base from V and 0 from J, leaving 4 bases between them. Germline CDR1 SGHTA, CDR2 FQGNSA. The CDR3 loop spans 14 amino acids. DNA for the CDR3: TGTGCCAGCAGCTTAGGGGCAGCCAAAAACATTCAGTACTTC. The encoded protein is CASSLGAAKNIQYF.

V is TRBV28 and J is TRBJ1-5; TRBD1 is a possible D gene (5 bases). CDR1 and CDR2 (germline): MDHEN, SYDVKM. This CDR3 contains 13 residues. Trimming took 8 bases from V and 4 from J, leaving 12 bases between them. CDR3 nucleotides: TGTGCCAGCCTCGGACAAGGAAATCAGCCCCAGCATTTT. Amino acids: CASLGQGNQPQHF.

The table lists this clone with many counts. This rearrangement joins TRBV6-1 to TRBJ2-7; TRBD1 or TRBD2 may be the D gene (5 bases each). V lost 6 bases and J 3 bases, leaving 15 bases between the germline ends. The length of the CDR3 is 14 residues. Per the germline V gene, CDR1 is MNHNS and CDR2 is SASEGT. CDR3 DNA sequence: TGTGCCAGCAGCACCCGGGACGGTCACTACGAGCAGTACTTC. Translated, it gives CASSTRDGHYEQYF.